Listed below are T cell receptor beta chains from one sample, sequenced in a study of blood T cell repertoires in COVID-19. The protocol was immunoSEQ multiplex PCR, while the TCRdb copy is restricted to in-frame clones and leaves out a portion. The table includes roughly 120,000 clones, around three quarters detected once. Specimen: peripheral blood. The receptors shown here come from a human donor in a cohort sampled during active or convalescent COVID-19. CDR3s include the opening cysteine and the closing phenylalanine or tryptophan. The D gene is left open where the match is weak. Rows give clone size only sometimes, using once, few, many, or a class for an expanded clone.

-	-	TRBJ2-5	TRBV7-2	CASSLFQGNGETQYF	TGTGCCAGCAGTTTATTCCAGGGTAACGGAGAGACCCAGTACTTC
-	TRBD1	TRBJ1-6	TRBV19	CASSDRDRGIHNSPLHF	TGTGCCAGTAGTGACCGGGACAGGGGAATCCATAATTCACCCCTCCACTTT
-	TRBD2	TRBJ2-7	TRBV4-2	CASSQELGGGTYEQYF	TGTGCCAGCAGCCAAGAATTAGGCGGGGGTACCTACGAGCAGTACTTC
-	-	TRBJ1-4	TRBV5-5	CASSLEGQSISNEKLFF	TGTGCCAGCAGCTTGGAAGGACAGAGCATTTCTAATGAAAAACTGTTTTTT
-	TRBD1	TRBJ2-7	TRBV6-6	CASSGGGQGVGYEQYF	TGTGCCAGCAGTGGGGGAGGACAGGGGGTTGGCTACGAGCAGTACTTC
-	TRBD2	TRBJ2-5	TRBV14	CASSQATSGTGGKTQYF	TGTGCCAGCAGCCAAGCGACTAGCGGGACGGGCGGAAAGACCCAGTACTTC
-	-	TRBJ2-1	TRBV7-9	CASSLASLGARTLYNEQFF	TGTGCCAGCAGCTTAGCTAGTTTGGGGGCCCGAACCCTCTACAATGAGCAGTTCTTC
-	-	TRBJ1-3	TRBV30	CAWSVMGRRGSGNTIYF	TGTGCCTGGAGTGTAATGGGGCGCAGGGGTTCTGGAAACACCATATATTTT
-	-	TRBJ2-2	TRBV10-1	CASSGRDTRSGELFF	TGCGCCAGCAGTGGAAGGGACACCCGGAGCGGGGAGCTGTTTTTT
-	-	TRBJ2-7	TRBV27	CASSTNWGVASEQYF	TGTGCCAGCAGTACCAACTGGGGGGTGGCTAGTGAGCAGTACTTC
-	-	TRBJ2-1	TRBV18	CASSPEAEQFF	TGTGCCAGCTCACCGGAGGCTGAGCAGTTCTTC
-	-	TRBJ1-5	TRBV4-1	CASSQGQANQPQHF	TGCGCCAGCAGCCAAGGACAGGCCAATCAGCCCCAGCATTTT
-	-	TRBJ1-1	TRBV9	CASSVGQLSTEAFF	TGTGCCAGCAGCGTAGGACAGTTGAGCACTGAAGCTTTCTTT
-	-	TRBJ1-1	TRBV5-8	CASSLRGVAFF	TGTGCCAGCAGCTTGCGGGGGGTCGCTTTCTTT
-	TRBD2	TRBJ2-1	TRBV4-3	CASSQAPGLAGGEQFF	TGCGCCAGCAGCCAAGCTCCGGGACTAGCGGGAGGGGAGCAGTTCTTC
-	-	TRBJ2-3	TRBV9	CASSVVSTDTQYF	TGTGCCAGCAGCGTAGTAAGCACAGATACGCAGTATTTT
-	-	TRBJ2-2	TRBV11-1	CASSVTDTGELFF	TGTGCCAGCAGCGTAACCGATACAGGGGAGCTGTTTTTT
-	-	TRBJ2-7	TRBV29-1	CSVDSTGDYEQYF	TGCAGCGTGGACTCGACAGGTGACTACGAGCAGTACTTC
-	-	TRBJ2-7	TRBV28	CASSLRREQYF	TGTGCCAGCAGTTTGAGGCGGGAGCAGTACTTC
-	-	TRBJ2-1	TRBV7-9	CASSLGPDNEQFF	TGTGCCAGCAGCTTAGGTCCCGACAATGAGCAGTTCTTC
-	-	TRBJ2-1	TRBV4-1	CASSQAPGLSYNEQFF	TGCGCCAGCAGCCAAGCGCCGGGTCTCTCCTACAATGAGCAGTTCTTC
-	TRBD1	TRBJ2-7	TRBV5-1	CAARTGGNSYEQYF	TGCGCCGCCCGGACAGGGGGAAACTCCTACGAGCAGTACTTC
-	TRBD2	TRBJ2-1	TRBV4-1	CASSQEPGLAIYNEQFF	TGCGCCAGCAGCCAAGAGCCGGGACTAGCGATCTACAATGAGCAGTTCTTC
few	-	TRBJ2-7	TRBV3-1/TRBV3-2	CASSQAISYEQYF	TGTGCCAGCAGCCAAGCTATTAGTTACGAGCAGTACTTC
once	TRBD1	TRBJ1-2	TRBV28	CASISGGYGYTF	TGTGCCAGCATTTCAGGGGGCTATGGCTACACCTTC
few	TRBD1	TRBJ2-7	TRBV29-1	CSVLRDRGSHEQYF	TGCAGCGTTTTGCGGGACAGGGGGAGCCACGAGCAGTACTTC
-	TRBD2	TRBJ2-7	TRBV2	CASSQSGSYYEQYF	TGTGCCAGCAGTCAAAGCGGGAGCTACTACGAGCAGTACTTC
-	TRBD1	TRBJ1-3	TRBV5-5	CASSLMTGGSAGNTIYF	TGTGCCAGCAGCTTGATGACAGGGGGCTCAGCTGGAAACACCATATATTTT
-	-	TRBJ1-4	TRBV19	CASTEGGATNEKLFF	TGTGCCAGCACTGAGGGCGGTGCAACTAATGAAAAACTGTTTTTT
-	-	TRBJ2-3	TRBV29-1	CSVEDDGWANTRTDTQYF	TGCAGCGTTGAAGATGACGGTTGGGCAAACACCCGCACAGATACGCAGTATTTT
-	TRBD2	TRBJ2-5	TRBV5-6	CASSFLSGGKETQYF	TGTGCCAGCAGCTTCCTCAGCGGGGGAAAAGAGACCCAGTACTTC
-	-	TRBJ2-3	TRBV6-2/TRBV6-3	CASSYSPRGTDTQYF	TGTGCCAGCAGTTACTCTCCGCGGGGCACAGATACGCAGTATTTT
-	-	TRBJ2-1	TRBV6-4	CASSDSGGTDNEQFF	TGTGCCAGCAGTGACTCGGGCGGGACTGACAATGAGCAGTTCTTC
-	TRBD2	TRBJ2-3	TRBV4-1	CASSRLAGDDTQYF	TGCGCCAGCAGTCGACTAGCGGGGGACGATACGCAGTATTTT
-	-	TRBJ2-7	TRBV6-6	CASTYLQGRGEQYF	TGTGCCAGCACATACCTCCAGGGAAGAGGCGAGCAGTACTTC
medium-sized	TRBD1	TRBJ2-7	TRBV19	CASTPTGGIGEQYF	TGTGCCAGTACCCCGACAGGGGGAATAGGCGAGCAGTACTTC
-	-	TRBJ1-1	TRBV7-8	CASSLRDIIKPNTEAFF	TGTGCCAGCAGCCTACGGGACATAATAAAGCCGAACACTGAAGCTTTCTTT
-	TRBD1	TRBJ2-2	TRBV11-2	CASSLDSFGTGYANTGELFF	TGTGCCAGCAGCTTAGATTCCTTCGGGACAGGCTACGCGAACACCGGGGAGCTGTTTTTT
-	TRBD1	TRBJ1-6	TRBV2	CASSERRTGGGSYNSPLHF	TGTGCCAGCAGTGAACGGAGGACAGGGGGCGGGTCCTATAATTCACCCCTCCACTTT